Listed here is a single T cell receptor (beta chain). Everyone who took part was roughly 18 to 89 years old, and they came from about two dozen US areas. Participants in the exposed group had met a COVID-19 case in the 2 weeks before joining the study. In the authors' workflow: Estimated nucleated cell counts came from reference gene primer amplification. The table came from immunoSEQ multiplex PCR; TCRdb's copy has only in-frame clones and leaves some out. The DNA was the basis for D and trimming; V, J and clone size are from that table. The sample holds hundreds of thousands of clones, 70% to 90% seen once. This entry belongs to a study of blood T cell repertoires in COVID-19. Study information: From T cells, B-cell-depleted T cells, or PBMCs came the material, which was cDNA or gDNA.

The TCR was taken from a man aged 50 or older who had been exposed to COVID-19. The specimen sequenced was PBMCs or T cells enriched from blood (not recorded which).

CDR3 sequence reads: CASSQVADYLGNTIYF. The CDR3 DNA reads as TGTGCCAGCAGCCAAGTAGCGGACTATCTTGGAAACACCATATATTTT. The V and J genes are TRBV4-2 and TRBJ1-3; D not certain. The germline V gene has CDR1 LGHNA and CDR2 YNFKEQ. The CDR3 length is 16 residues. Deletions cut 1 base from V and 3 bases from J, with 13 bases between.